Below are 14 T cell receptor beta chains sequenced from a single sample in a study of TIL therapy for anti-PD-1-resistant metastatic lung cancer. As for time point: pre-treatment sample, taken before nivolumab and TIL therapy. Most excised metastases sampled were pleural nodules or supraclavicular lymph nodes. The immunoSEQ assay was v3. Measured with immunoSEQ multiplex PCR; TCRdb has only the in-frame clones, and not every one. Of some 13,000 clones in the sample, roughly two thirds were seen once. The specimen comprised tumor tissue, sampled at baseline. The source of these receptors is a woman aged 25-85 years with non-small cell lung cancer.

The chain joins TRBV5-4 to TRBJ1-1; 9 bases are shared with TRBD1. The V gene end was trimmed by 0 bases and the J gene end by 10 bases; junction bases not matched to a gene: 10. The CDR3 covers 15 residues. The germline V gene encodes CDR1 SGHNT and CDR2 YYREEE (reference sequence). CDR3 residues: CASSLGQGESRSAFF. The CDR3 bases are TGTGCCAGCAGCTTGGGACAGGGGGAATCAAGATCAGCTTTCTTT.

The chain couples TRBV28 to TRBJ1-3; D unclear. This CDR3 has 15 amino acids. Trimming removed 5 bases at V and 0 bases at J, with 11 bases between. Germline V gene sequence: CDR1 MDHEN, CDR2 SYDVKM. CDR3 loop: CASSQTPVSGNTIYF. CDR3 nucleotides: TGTGCCAGCAGTCAAACACCAGTCTCTGGAAACACCATATATTTT.

The chain employs TRBV10-3 and TRBJ2-1, with 7 bases aligning to TRBD1. This CDR3 contains 16 residues. Trimming cost V 3 bases and J 3 bases; bases outside gene matches: 8. In germline, CDR1 is ENHRY, CDR2 SYGVKD. CDR3: CAISDTRQGGYNEQFF. The CDR3 DNA is TGTGCCATCAGTGATACCCGACAGGGTGGCTACAATGAGCAGTTCTTC.

This clone is labeled medium-sized. V is TRBV4-3 and J is TRBJ1-3; TRBD1 aligns across 7 bases. There are 16 residues in the CDR3. With 1 base clipped from V and 4 bases from J, the junction kept 7 bases outside the gene matches. CDR1 is LGHNA, CDR2 YSLEER, per germline. Written as DNA, the CDR3 is TGCGCCAGCAGCCAAGGGGGGATAGGGGGCGGAAACACCATATATTTT. It is translated as CASSQGGIGGGNTIYF.

This clone was counted a few times. This chain joins TRBV19 and TRBJ2-5; 10 bases fit TRBD2. Germline CDR1 reads LNHDA; CDR2 reads SQIVND (reference sequence). This CDR3 comprises 18 residues. V shed 2 bases and J 1 base; nucleotides not matched to a gene: 10. CDR3 DNA: TGTGCCAGTAGTATATGGAGCGGGGGGGCCATACTCCAAGAGACCCAGTACTTC. Translating gives CASSIWSGGAILQETQYF.

V usage is TRBV5-1 and J usage is TRBJ2-2; 9 bases map to TRBD1. There are 18 residues in the CDR3. The V segment lost 0 bases and the J segment 2 bases; nucleotides outside the gene matches: 8. Looked up from germline, CDR1 is SGHRS and CDR2 is YFSETQ. The CDR3: CASSLVSQGAFNTGELFF. CDR3 sequence (DNA): TGCGCCAGCAGCTTGGTGTCACAGGGGGCGTTCAACACCGGGGAGCTGTTTTTT.

This clone is labeled medium-sized. The chain recombines TRBV10-3 with TRBJ2-7; the D gene is possibly TRBD2 (5 bases). Germline values: CDR1 ENHRY, CDR2 SYGVKD. The CDR3 contains 11 residues. V lost 11 bases and J 1 base, leaving 9 bases between the germline ends. DNA of the CDR3: TGTGCCGGAGGCAGTTCCTACGAGCAGTACTTC. This sequence encodes CAGGSSYEQYF.

The genes are TRBV29-1 and TRBJ2-3; 8 nucleotides align to TRBD2. The germline V gene encodes CDR1 SQVTM and CDR2 ANQGSEA. V dropped 6 bases and J dropped 2; count of bases not matched to a gene: 4. The CDR3 is 13 residues long. CDR3 DNA: TGCAGCGTGATTAGCGGGAACACAGATACGCAGTATTTT. This gives the protein CSVISGNTDTQYF.

The chain is built from TRBV29-1 and TRBJ1-2; TRBD1 aligns across 10 bases. The length of the CDR3 is 14 residues. CDR1 and CDR2 (germline): SQVTM, ANQGSEA. Trimming cost V 1 base and J 6 bases; bases outside gene matches: 5. The CDR3 DNA is TGCAGCGTTGAAGGTTTGACAGGGGGCGATGGCTACACCTTC. It specifies CSVEGLTGGDGYTF.

The V call is TRBV5-1, the J call TRBJ2-7, with D maybe TRBD1 (5 bases). Trimming cost V 4 bases and J 3 bases, with 8 bases left between them. The CDR3 has 12 amino acids. The germline V gene has CDR1 SGHRS and CDR2 YFSETQ. The CDR3 nucleotides are TGCGCCAGCAGCCAAGACAGCTACGAGCAGTACTTC. Translating it yields CASSQDSYEQYF.

V gene TRBV9 combines with J gene TRBJ1-5; the match to TRBD1 covers 9 bases. The CDR3 runs to 15 residues. Germline CDR1 reads SGDLS; CDR2 reads YYNGEE. The V segment lost 4 bases and the J segment 3 bases; nucleotides outside the gene matches: 5. The CDR3 is CASSWTGEPNQPQHF. The CDR3 nucleotides read TGTGCCAGCAGCTGGACAGGGGAACCCAATCAGCCCCAGCATTTT.

CDR3 residues: CASSSRTLGGQETQYF. CDR3 DNA sequence: TGTGCCAGCAGCTCACGCACTTTGGGGGGCCAAGAGACCCAGTACTTC. The rearrangement links TRBV9 to TRBJ2-5; possible D gene TRBD2, 6 bases. V lost 4 bases to trimming and J lost 1 base, with 17 bases between them. Germline loops: CDR1 SGDLS, CDR2 YYNGEE. CDR3 length equals 16 residues.

This chain links TRBV5-6 with TRBJ1-2, with D possibly matching TRBD1 (6 bases). The length of the CDR3 is 13 residues. V lost 4 bases and J 4 bases, leaving 11 bases between the germline ends. The germline V gene has CDR1 SGHDT and CDR2 YYEEEE. The CDR3 loop is CASSGQNLYGYTF. CDR3 bases: TGTGCCAGCAGCGGACAGAACCTCTATGGCTACACCTTC.

The sample holds a few counts of this clone. The chain joins TRBV10-3 to TRBJ1-4; 10 bases map to TRBD1. V gave up 9 bases and J gave up 7 bases; unmatched junction bases: 5. From germline, CDR1 is ENHRY and CDR2 SYGVKD. The CDR3 consists of 13 residues. This CDR3 reads CAIGQGDVEKLFF. CDR3 in DNA: TGTGCCATTGGACAGGGGGATGTTGAAAAACTGTTTTTT.